This T cell receptor (beta chain) comes out of a study of CD8 T cells in ankylosing spondylitis. MiXCR, run by TCRdb on the 5' RACE reads, gives a single entry per CDR3 protein. The profile shows 250,000 to 350,000 distinct CDR3 sequences, 20% of them singletons. In germline, CDR1 is LGHNT, CDR2 FRNRAP. Trimming pared 1 base from V and 16 bases from J, leaving 26 bases between. CDR3 size: 16 residues. Sample: blood, either unsorted or a sorted T cell fraction (not recorded which). The V and J genes are TRBV12-5 and TRBJ2-1; TRBD1 is a possible D gene (7 bases). The clonotype originates from a female donor with ankylosing spondylitis or in good health (not recorded which). Here the CDR3 DNA reads TGTGCTAGTGGTTTGGGCGGTGCGTGGAGGGACAGAAGTTTCTTCTTC. As protein: CASGLGGAWRDRSFFF.